This T cell receptor (beta chain) came from a study of shared clonotypes between healthy human individuals. The healthy adult donors were HIV-negative and reported no recent acute infections or vaccinations. Libraries were prepared by immunoSEQ multiplex PCR; TCRdb keeps only in-frame clonotypes and omits some of them. The table includes over a million clones, 75% to 80% detected once. Findings and caveats of the study: In having few donors, the study represented limited genetic and exposure-history diversity. Memory subsets generally showed lower estimated richness than naive subsets.

This clone has just one count. Its cognate antigen is unknown. Germline trimming cut 0 bases from V and 0 bases from J; bases unmatched to any gene: 10. The CDR3 is 18 amino acids. Germline CDR1 reads SQVTM; CDR2 reads ANQGSEA. The receptor was isolated from a man between 18 and 35 years old in good health. Some clones in this sample may be carry-over from other donors' samples. This rearrangement joins TRBV29-1 to TRBJ2-1; 8 positions agree with TRBD2. Sequences were obtained from memory CD4+ T cells from PBMCs. The subset: CD45RA-negative fraction. CDR3 amino acids: CSVEDVAGSPNSYNEQFF. The CDR3 DNA reads as TGCAGCGTTGAAGATGTAGCGGGGTCCCCTAACTCCTACAATGAGCAGTTCTTC.